The 26 T cell receptor beta chains presented below share a single source sample, sequenced in a study of blood T cell repertoires in COVID-19. Profiling relied on immunoSEQ multiplex PCR, and the TCRdb table lists in-frame clones only, not all of them. The sample consists of approximately 250,000 clones, around nine tenths of them appearing once. The sample comprised PBMCs or T cells enriched from blood (not recorded which). These receptor sequences come from a woman aged 60 to 75 in a cohort exposed to, infected with or recovered from COVID-19 (not recorded which).

This chain joins TRBV7-6 and TRBJ1-2; possibly TRBD1 for D (6 bases). Looked up from germline, CDR1 is SGHVS and CDR2 is FNYEAQ. This CDR3 comprises 14 residues. V lost 1 base to trimming and J lost 3 bases, with 9 bases between them. CDR3 DNA sequence: TGTGCCAGCAGCTTAGGGGCAGGGGACTATGGCTACACCTTC. This translates into CASSLGAGDYGYTF.

The rearrangement joins TRBV14 to TRBJ2-1, with 11 bases lining up with TRBD2. The V gene's germline CDR1 is SGHDN and CDR2 FVKESK. This CDR3 has 16 amino acids. Trimming cost V 3 bases and J 4 bases; bases outside gene matches: 5. CDR3 region: CASSHRIAGGYNEQFF. For the CDR3, the DNA is TGTGCCAGCAGCCACCGGATAGCGGGAGGGTACAATGAGCAGTTCTTC.

The DNA for the CDR3 is TGTGCCAGCTCCCCCTTCACCGACATTAGCACCGGGGAGCTGTTTTTT. This encodes CASSPFTDISTGELFF. The J gene is TRBJ2-2, the V gene TRBV18, with D hard to call. The germline V and J ends were trimmed by 6 bases and 4 bases, with 18 bases remaining between them. CDR3 size: 16 residues. Germline V gene data show CDR1 as KGHSH and CDR2 as LQKENI.

The chain carries TRBV3-1 (or the pseudogene TRBV3-2) and TRBJ1-6; weak D call: TRBD1 (5 bases). V was cut by 3 bases and J by 8 bases, with 14 bases left in between. This CDR3 contains 15 residues. CDR1 LGHDT and CDR2 YNNKEL come from the germline V gene (reference sequence). CDR3 residues: CASSHGSGVDSPLHF. CDR3 DNA: TGTGCCAGCAGCCACGGTTCGGGGGTTGATTCACCCCTCCACTTT.

CDR3 DNA sequence: TGTGCCAGCAGCCAAGCAGGGACCTACGAGCAGTACTTC. It codes for CASSQAGTYEQYF. The gene calls are TRBV3-1 (or the pseudogene TRBV3-2) and TRBJ2-7; possibly TRBD1 for D (5 bases). Trimming removed 1 base at V and 2 bases at J, with 6 bases between. The CDR3 consists of 13 residues. The germline gives CDR1 LGHDT, CDR2 YNNKEL (reference sequence).

Written as DNA, the CDR3 is TGTGCCTGGAGCCAATCCTACGAGCAGTACTTC. Translation: CAWSQSYEQYF. This chain uses TRBV30 with TRBJ2-7, with D unresolved. The germline gives CDR1 GTSNPN, CDR2 SVGIG (reference sequence). The CDR3 spans 11 residues. Trimming removed 3 bases at V and 1 base at J, with 4 bases between.

The chain uses TRBV15 and TRBJ2-1, with D possibly TRBD1 on 6 matching bases. The V gene's germline CDR1 is LNHNV and CDR2 YYDKDF (reference sequence). CDR3 length: 17 amino acids. V lost 5 bases to trimming and J lost 2 bases, with 19 bases between them. CDR3 sequence reads: CATSDRTGTITYNEQFF. In DNA, the CDR3 is TGTGCCACCAGCGATCGGACCGGGACAATAACCTACAATGAGCAGTTCTTC.

The rearrangement links TRBV11-2 to TRBJ2-7; the D gene is possibly TRBD1 (5 bases). This CDR3 is built from 12 residues. Germline V gives CDR1 SGHAT, CDR2 FQNNGV. V lost 4 bases, J lost 3 bases, and 7 bases lay in between. Written as DNA, the CDR3 is TGTGCCAGCAGCTCAGACAGCTACGAGCAGTACTTC. It is translated as CASSSDSYEQYF.

The rearrangement joins TRBV14 to TRBJ2-3; a possible D gene is TRBD1 (6 bases). With 6 bases removed from V and 0 bases from J, the gap between germline ends came to 13 bases. Germline assignment: CDR1 SGHDN and CDR2 FVKESK. This CDR3 spans 15 amino acids. The CDR3 DNA reads as TGTGCCAGCAGGGTGGGGGCTAAGAGCACAGATACGCAGTATTTT. It encodes CASRVGAKSTDTQYF.

The V gene is TRBV20-1, the J gene TRBJ2-2; D is perhaps TRBD2 (6 bases). V dropped 8 bases and J dropped 6 bases, with 10 bases sitting between them. CDR1 and CDR2 from the germline V gene are DFQATT and SNEGSKA (reference sequence). CDR3 length: 11 residues. Here the CDR3 DNA reads TGCAGTAGTCGGGACTCCGGGGAGCTGTTTTTT. Protein: CSSRDSGELFF.

J is TRBJ1-2 and V is TRBV30; 9 bases agree with TRBD1. Germline trimming cut 0 bases from V and 2 bases from J; bases unmatched to any gene: 4. The CDR3 has 15 amino acids. Germline values: CDR1 GTSNPN, CDR2 SVGIG (reference sequence). CDR3 protein: CAWSVGGTGNYGYTF. The CDR3, as DNA: TGTGCCTGGAGTGTCGGAGGGACAGGGAACTATGGCTACACCTTC.

This clone was seen once. The chain is built from TRBV28 and TRBJ1-2; 11 bases are a match to TRBD1. From germline, CDR1 is MDHEN and CDR2 SYDVKM. The V segment lost 6 bases and the J segment 4 bases; nucleotides outside the gene matches: 7. CDR3 size: 15 residues. CDR3 sequence: CASRAAGTGGYGYTF. CDR3 coding DNA: TGTGCCAGCAGGGCCGCCGGGACAGGGGGCTATGGCTACACCTTC.

The chain has TRBV5-1 and TRBJ2-1; 9 bases map to TRBD2. The CDR3 has 15 amino acids. Germline V gene lookup returns CDR1 SGHRS and CDR2 YFSETQ. V lost 7 bases and J lost 4; bases outside the gene matches: 9. CDR3 sequence (DNA): TGCGCCAGCTCTAAGCTAGCGGGGTCATACAATGAGCAGTTCTTC. Translation: CASSKLAGSYNEQFF.

This clone was observed a handful of times. This may come from a read error, since a much larger clone is one base off. The rearrangement joins TRBV6-5 to TRBJ2-7; 11 bases match TRBD1. This CDR3 comprises 15 residues. J lost 3 bases, V lost 0 bases, and 1 base had no gene match. Germline CDR1 is MNHEY and CDR2 is SVGAGI. DNA for the CDR3: TGTGCCAGCAGTTACTCCGGGACAGGGGGCTACGAGCAGTACTTC. It encodes CASSYSGTGGYEQYF.

Only a few counts were recorded for this clone. This sequence joins TRBV28 and TRBJ2-5; D ambiguous. The CDR3 runs 10 residues. From germline, CDR1 is MDHEN and CDR2 SYDVKM. With 10 bases removed from V and 3 bases from J, the gap between germline ends came to 6 bases. This CDR3 reads CATLEETQYF. The CDR3 nucleotides read TGTGCCACCCTTGAAGAGACCCAGTACTTC.

The chain employs TRBV3-1 (or the pseudogene TRBV3-2) and TRBJ2-7, with a possible D match to TRBD2 (6 bases). CDR1 is LGHDT, CDR2 YNNKEL, per germline (reference sequence). The CDR3 spans 13 residues. Trimming shortened V by 6 bases and J by 4 bases, and 13 bases separated the two germline ends. The CDR3 sequence: CASSLTRNYEQYF. The CDR3 DNA sequence: TGTGCCAGCAGTCTGACTAGGAATTACGAGCAGTACTTC.

The chain is built from TRBV11-2 and TRBJ2-7; a weak D match, TRBD2 (5 bases). Germline V gives CDR1 SGHAT, CDR2 FQNNGV. Trimming stripped 3 bases from V and 2 bases from J, with 23 bases between. The CDR3 runs to 18 residues. The CDR3 spells CASSFVNPLAIGTYEQYF. CDR3 nucleotide sequence: TGTGCCAGCAGCTTCGTAAATCCCTTAGCGATAGGAACCTACGAGCAGTACTTC.

The CDR3 reads CASSLEGAGNTEAFF. DNA of the CDR3: TGCGCCAGCAGCTTGGAAGGGGCCGGGAACACTGAAGCTTTCTTT. The V gene is TRBV5-1, the J gene TRBJ1-1; a possible D gene is TRBD1 (5 bases). Germline CDR1 is SGHRS and CDR2 is YFSETQ. V shed 0 bases and J shed 1 base, with 10 bases lying between them. The CDR3 totals 15 residues. The full variable domain, in which reference TRBV5-1 and TRBJ1-1 provide the parts outside the CDR3, is KAGVTQTPRYLIKTRGQQVTLSCSPISGHRSVSWYQQTPGQGLQFLFEYFSETQRNKGNFPGRFSGRQFSNSRSEMNVSTLELGDSALYLCASSLEGAGNTEAFFGQGTRLTVV.

V gene TRBV7-9 combines with J gene TRBJ2-3, with TRBD2 matching over 8 bases. CDR1 and CDR2 from the germline V gene are SEHNR and FQNEAQ (reference sequence). V dropped 11 bases and J dropped 0; count of bases not matched to a gene: 7. This CDR3 is 14 amino acids long. In nucleotides, the CDR3 is TGTGCCTCGGTGGCTAGCGGGAGCACAGATACGCAGTATTTT. Protein: CASVASGSTDTQYF.

This chain uses TRBV7-6 with TRBJ1-2, with 8 bases aligning to TRBD1. CDR1 is SGHVS, CDR2 FNYEAQ, per germline. The CDR3 is 17 residues long. After removal of 5 bases from V and 7 bases from J, the junction contained 18 bases not matched to a gene. For the CDR3, the DNA is TGTGCCAGCAGCGTCGACCTTAAGCCAGGGGGCATCTCTGGCTACACCTTC. Protein: CASSVDLKPGGISGYTF.

The chain joins TRBV28 to TRBJ1-5; no firm D call. This CDR3 has 15 residues. Germline loops: CDR1 MDHEN, CDR2 SYDVKM. Trimming removed 10 bases from V and 0 bases from J, with 16 bases in between. Here the CDR3 reads CATSKTGDSNQPQHF. In DNA, the CDR3 is TGTGCCACCTCGAAGACGGGTGATAGCAATCAGCCCCAGCATTTT.

This chain joins TRBV25-1 and TRBJ2-7; D perhaps matches TRBD1 (6 bases). The germline CDR1 and CDR2 sequences are MGHDK and SYGVNS. CDR3 size: 16 residues. Deletions cut 2 bases from V and 5 bases from J, with 19 bases between. The CDR3 region is CASSEKGRGIVDEQYF. The CDR3 DNA follows: TGTGCCAGCAGTGAAAAGGGCAGGGGAATCGTCGACGAGCAGTACTTC.

In this sample, this clone turned up a few times. The V call is TRBV7-9, the J call TRBJ2-1; D is possibly TRBD1 (7 bases). Trimming shortened V by 5 bases and J by 1 base, and 12 bases separated the two germline ends. The CDR3 has 15 amino acids. CDR1 SEHNR and CDR2 FQNEAQ come from the germline V gene (reference sequence). CDR3 sequence: CASSAGQISYNEQFF. CDR3 bases: TGTGCCAGCAGCGCGGGACAGATTTCCTACAATGAGCAGTTCTTC.

The V gene is TRBV4-1, the J gene TRBJ1-2; TRBD1 aligns across 7 bases. There are 14 residues in the CDR3. V was clipped by 3 bases and J by 4 bases; unmatched bases: 5. CDR1 MGHRA and CDR2 YSYEKL come from the germline V gene. In nucleotides, the CDR3 is TGCGCCAGCAGCCATACGGGACAGCCCTATGGCTACACCTTC. It specifies CASSHTGQPYGYTF.

The rearrangement joins TRBV6-5 to TRBJ2-1, with 14 bases matching TRBD2. The J segment lost 10 bases and the V segment lost 6 bases, leaving 5 bases of the junction unmatched. Germline V lookup: CDR1 MNHEY, CDR2 SVGAGI. This CDR3 has 14 amino acids. CDR3 sequence (DNA): TGTGCCAGCAGGGGACTAGCGGGAGATGAGGAGCAGTTCTTC. It codes for CASRGLAGDEEQFF.

The rearrangement uses TRBV4-3 and TRBJ2-7, with TRBD1 as a possible D gene (6 bases). This CDR3 is 18 amino acids long. Trimming removed 4 bases from V and 0 bases from J, with 22 bases in between. CDR1 and CDR2 from the germline V gene are LGHNA and YSLEER. Written as DNA, the CDR3 is TGCGCCAGCAGCCTTTCTCCCCAGGGGCCCGACTACTCCTACGAGCAGTACTTC. This gives the protein CASSLSPQGPDYSYEQYF.